This T cell receptor beta chain was sequenced for a study of blood T cell repertoires in COVID-19. The wider study: The study drew acute and convalescent COVID-19 samples from the United States, Italy and Spain. PBMCs, B-cell-depleted T cells, or T cells provided the cDNA or gDNA that made up the material.

As originally analysed: By means of reference gene primer amplification, nucleated cell counts were estimated. This table comes from immunoSEQ multiplex PCR, and its TCRdb copy is limited to in-frame clones, with some not included. V and J calls and clone size follow that table, whereas D and trimming were derived from the DNA. Of 100,000 to 150,000 clones listed, roughly 82% are singletons. The clonotype was recovered from a human donor in a cohort sampled during active COVID-19. Input material: peripheral blood.

CDR3 sequence reads: CASRKTELLSTDTQYF. CDR3 coding DNA: TGTGCCAGCAGAAAGACCGAATTACTAAGCACAGATACGCAGTATTTT. The V gene is TRBV2, the J gene TRBJ2-3; D gene uncertain. In germline, CDR1 is SNHLY, CDR2 FYNNEI. V lost 6 bases to trimming and J lost 0 bases, with 16 bases between them. The CDR3 has 16 residues.